This T cell receptor beta chain was retrieved from a study of T cells after posttransplantation cyclophosphamide. With regard to this clone: Its antigen is unidentified.

Treatment was busulfan-fludarabine conditioning, a marrow graft, and cyclophosphamide on days +3 and +4. The germline CDR1 and CDR2 sequences are SGHVS and FQNEAQ. Trimming took 2 bases from V and 1 from J, leaving 5 bases between them. The CDR3 totals 14 residues. TCRdb's table, derived via immunoSEQ multiplex PCR, lists solely in-frame clones and lacks some. The profile covers fewer than 12,000 clones, with approximately 86% appearing a single time and 27% taken by the ten largest. Study-wide points: Donor CD8+ memory clones often dominated recipient blood repertoires at later times. Blood and skin or GI T cell repertoires showed limited TRB overlap.

The specimen comprised CD4+ T cells sorted from PBMCs, sampled after allogeneic stem cell transplant with posttransplant cyclophosphamide. The chain couples TRBV7-8 to TRBJ2-2; D is unresolved. This receptor was identified in a male patient aged 25-45 years who received an allogeneic stem cell transplant from a related donor, was CMV-positive, and had acute GVHD only. The graft donor may be the source of some T cells. The CDR3 is CASSLSGNTGELFF. Here the CDR3 DNA reads TGTGCCAGCAGCTTATCAGGGAACACCGGGGAGCTGTTTTTT.